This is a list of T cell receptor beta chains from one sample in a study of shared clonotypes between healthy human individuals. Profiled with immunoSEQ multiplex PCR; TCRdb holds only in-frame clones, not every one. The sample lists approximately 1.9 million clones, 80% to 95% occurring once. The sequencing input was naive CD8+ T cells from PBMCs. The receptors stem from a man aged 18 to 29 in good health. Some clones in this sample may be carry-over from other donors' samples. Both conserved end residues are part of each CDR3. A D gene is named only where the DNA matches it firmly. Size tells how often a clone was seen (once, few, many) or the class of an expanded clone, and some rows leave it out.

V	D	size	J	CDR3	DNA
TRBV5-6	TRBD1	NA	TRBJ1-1	CASSLEVGRGRGAEAFF	TGTGCCAGCAGCTTGGAGGTTGGCAGGGGGCGCGGGGCTGAAGCTTTCTTT
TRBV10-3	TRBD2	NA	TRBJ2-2	CAISDLGGLGPGELFF	TGTGCCATCAGTGACTTAGGCGGACTAGGTCCCGGGGAGCTGTTTTTT
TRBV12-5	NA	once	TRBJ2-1	CASGLANRENEQFF	TGTGCTAGTGGTTTGGCAAACAGGGAGAATGAGCAGTTCTTC
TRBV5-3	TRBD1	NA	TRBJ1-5	CARSLERTGAQPQHF	TGTGCCAGAAGCTTGGAGCGGACAGGGGCACAGCCCCAGCATTTT
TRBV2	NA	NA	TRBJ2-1	CASIRTVRSASYNEQFF	TGTGCCAGCATTCGGACAGTGCGGTCAGCCTCCTACAATGAGCAGTTCTTC
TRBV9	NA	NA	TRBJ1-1	CASSAGSNTEAFF	TGTGCCAGCAGCGCGGGGAGTAACACTGAAGCTTTCTTT
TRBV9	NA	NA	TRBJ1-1	CASSTSTAATEAFF	TGTGCCAGCAGCACTTCGACAGCGGCCACTGAAGCTTTCTTT
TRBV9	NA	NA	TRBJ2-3	CASSVGLASTDTQYF	TGTGCCAGCAGCGTCGGACTGGCTAGCACAGATACGCAGTATTTT
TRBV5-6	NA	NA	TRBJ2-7	CASSLRQGSVEQYF	TGTGCCAGCAGCTTGCGGCAGGGGTCCGTCGAGCAGTACTTC
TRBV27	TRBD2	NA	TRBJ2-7	CASWKAGGSYEQYF	TGTGCCAGCTGGAAAGCGGGAGGGTCTTACGAGCAGTACTTC
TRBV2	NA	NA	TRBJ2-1	CASSGVGTHSYNEQFF	TGTGCCAGCAGTGGGGTTGGGACCCACTCCTACAATGAGCAGTTCTTC
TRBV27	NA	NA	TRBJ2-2	CASSRYTGELFF	TGTGCCAGCAGTAGGTACACCGGGGAGCTGTTTTTT
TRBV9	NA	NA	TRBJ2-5	CASSGHDPGPEVETQYF	TGTGCCAGCAGCGGTCATGATCCGGGACCCGAGGTCGAGACCCAGTACTTC
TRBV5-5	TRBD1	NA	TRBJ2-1	CASLPRRGQGRNEQFF	TGTGCCAGCCTTCCACGGAGGGGACAGGGACGCAATGAGCAGTTCTTC
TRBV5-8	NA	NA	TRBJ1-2	CASSLQGNYGYTF	TGTGCCAGCAGCTTACAGGGTAACTATGGCTACACCTTC
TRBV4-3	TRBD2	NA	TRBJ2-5	CASSQVWAGDVTQYF	TGCGCCAGCAGCCAGGTCTGGGCGGGGGATGTGACCCAGTACTTC
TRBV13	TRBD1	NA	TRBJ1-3	CASSLGRDRATGNTIYF	TGTGCCAGCAGCTTAGGCCGAGACAGGGCGACTGGAAACACCATATATTTT
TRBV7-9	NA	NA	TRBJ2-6	CASSLVGPQLFGANVLTF	TGTGCCAGCAGCTTAGTGGGACCACAGCTTTTTGGGGCCAACGTCCTGACTTTC
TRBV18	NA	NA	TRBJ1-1	CASSPPSGPEAFF	TGTGCCAGCTCACCACCGTCAGGGCCTGAAGCTTTCTTT
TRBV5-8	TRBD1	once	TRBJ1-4	CASSPGTDEKLFF	TGTGCCAGCAGCCCGGGGACAGATGAAAAACTGTTTTTT
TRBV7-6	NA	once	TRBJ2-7	CASSLALAERTYEQYF	TGTGCCAGCAGCTTAGCCCTGGCAGAAAGGACCTACGAGCAGTACTTC
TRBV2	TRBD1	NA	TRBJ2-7	CASSGVGQVSSYEQYF	TGTGCCAGCAGCGGAGTGGGACAGGTGAGCTCCTACGAGCAGTACTTC
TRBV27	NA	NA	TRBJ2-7	CASSFTGGGYEQYF	TGTGCCAGCAGTTTCACGGGGGGCGGGTACGAGCAGTACTTC
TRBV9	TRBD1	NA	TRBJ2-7	CASSGDREYEQYF	TGTGCCAGCAGCGGGGACAGGGAATACGAGCAGTACTTC
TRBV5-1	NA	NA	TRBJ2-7	CACDWLGEQYF	TGCGCCTGCGACTGGTTGGGCGAGCAGTACTTC
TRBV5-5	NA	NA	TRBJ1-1	CASSLMNTEAFF	TGTGCCAGCAGCTTGATGAACACTGAAGCTTTCTTT
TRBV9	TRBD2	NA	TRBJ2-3	CASSTKALAGDRTDTQYF	TGTGCCAGCAGCACAAAAGCCCTAGCGGGAGATCGCACAGATACGCAGTATTTT
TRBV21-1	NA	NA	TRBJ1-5	CASSTRTDRGNQPQHF	TGTGCCAGCAGCACCAGAACCGACAGAGGTAATCAGCCCCAGCATTTT
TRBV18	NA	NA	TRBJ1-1	CASSRGVSETEAFF	TGTGCCAGCTCACGCGGGGTTTCGGAGACTGAAGCTTTCTTT
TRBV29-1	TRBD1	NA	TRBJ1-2	CSVWDSPNYGYTF	TGCAGCGTTTGGGACAGCCCTAACTATGGCTACACCTTC
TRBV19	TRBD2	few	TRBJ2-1	CASSTSGSSYNEQFF	TGTGCCAGTAGTACTAGCGGGAGCTCCTACAATGAGCAGTTCTTC
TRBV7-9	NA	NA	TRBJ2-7	CASSAGRTYEQYF	TGTGCCAGCAGCGCAGGGAGGACCTACGAGCAGTACTTC
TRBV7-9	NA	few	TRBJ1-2	CASTGGYGYTF	TGTGCCAGCACCGGAGGTTATGGCTACACCTTC
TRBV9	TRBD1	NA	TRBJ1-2	CASSESRGRDDYGYTF	TGTGCCAGCAGCGAGAGCAGGGGGCGCGATGACTATGGCTACACCTTC
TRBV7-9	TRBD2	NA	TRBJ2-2	CASSFPPMLAGENTGELFF	TGTGCCAGCAGCTTCCCCCCGATGCTAGCGGGAGAAAACACCGGGGAGCTGTTTTTT
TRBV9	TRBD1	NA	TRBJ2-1	CASSEYGGKGAEQFF	TGTGCCAGCAGTGAGTACGGCGGAAAGGGGGCTGAGCAGTTCTTC
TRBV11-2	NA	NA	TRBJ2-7	CASSHPGYGTYEQYF	TGTGCCAGCAGCCACCCAGGCTACGGTACCTACGAGCAGTACTTC
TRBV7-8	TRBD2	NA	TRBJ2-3	CASNPGLAGNTDTQYF	TGTGCCAGCAACCCGGGACTAGCGGGGAACACAGATACGCAGTATTTT
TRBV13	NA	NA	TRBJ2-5	CASTLSGYAETQYF	TGTGCCAGCACACTGTCAGGGTATGCAGAGACCCAGTACTTC
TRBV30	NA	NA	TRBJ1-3	CAWSSTPATGNTIYF	TGTGCCTGGAGTTCGACCCCTGCCACTGGAAACACCATATATTTT
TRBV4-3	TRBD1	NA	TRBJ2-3	CASSQGPSDRVLEDTQYF	TGCGCCAGCAGCCAAGGGCCGAGCGACAGGGTACTGGAAGATACGCAGTATTTT
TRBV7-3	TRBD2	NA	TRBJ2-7	CASSPGLADSYEQYF	TGTGCCAGCAGCCCTGGACTAGCGGATTCCTACGAGCAGTACTTC
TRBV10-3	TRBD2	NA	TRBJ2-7	CAISESLAGTYEQYF	TGTGCCATCAGTGAGTCTCTAGCGGGAACCTACGAGCAGTACTTC
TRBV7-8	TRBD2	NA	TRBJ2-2	CASRTSGRTNTGELFF	TGTGCCAGCAGGACTAGCGGGAGAACGAACACCGGGGAGCTGTTTTTT
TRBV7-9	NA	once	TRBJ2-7	CASSLTGLYYEQYF	TGTGCCAGCAGCTTAACGGGACTTTACTACGAGCAGTACTTC
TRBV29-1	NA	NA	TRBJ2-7	CSVEGGAYEQYF	TGCAGCGTTGAAGGTGGGGCCTACGAGCAGTACTTC
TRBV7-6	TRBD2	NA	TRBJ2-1	CASSPSGAYNEQFF	TGTGCCAGCAGCCCTAGCGGAGCCTACAATGAGCAATTCTTC
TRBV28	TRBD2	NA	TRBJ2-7	CASSREREVYEQYF	TGTGCCAGCAGTCGCGAGCGGGAAGTCTACGAGCAGTACTTC
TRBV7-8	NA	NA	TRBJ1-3	CASSLRPQGSSGNTIYF	TGTGCCAGCAGCTTACGCCCACAGGGTAGCTCTGGAAACACCATATATTTT
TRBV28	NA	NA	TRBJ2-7	CASRQVSSYEQYF	TGTGCCAGCAGGCAGGTTTCCTCCTACGAGCAGTACTTC
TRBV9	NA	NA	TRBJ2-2	CASSVGRGTGELFF	TGTGCCAGCAGCGTAGGAAGGGGCACCGGGGAGCTGTTTTTT
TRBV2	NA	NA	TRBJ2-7	CASKGRGSYEQYF	TGTGCCAGCAAAGGCCGTGGATCCTACGAGCAGTACTTC
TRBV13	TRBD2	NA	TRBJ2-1	CASSYSGRAHNEQFF	TGTGCCAGCAGCTACAGCGGGAGGGCCCACAATGAGCAGTTCTTC
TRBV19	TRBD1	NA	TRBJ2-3	CASSARDSPTDTQYF	TGTGCCAGTAGTGCCCGGGACAGTCCCACAGATACGCAGTATTTT
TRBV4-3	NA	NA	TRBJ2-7	CASSQDPQGLGEQYF	TGCGCCAGCAGCCAAGATCCGCAGGGTTTGGGCGAGCAGTACTTC